The 29 T cell receptor beta chains below all came from one sample that was sequenced in a study of response to subunit inactivated influenza vaccine. Each CDR3 protein gets one entry after TCRdb re-called the RT-PCR reads with MiXCR. The sample has about 520,000 distinct CDR3 sequences; under 8.5% are singletons. The sequencing here drew on PBMCs from blood, taken less than 25 months after vaccination. The source of these receptors is a man between 50 and 69 years old who received an inactivated influenza vaccine.

This clonotype was found many times. V is TRBV12-3 or TRBV12-4 and J is TRBJ2-2, with D possibly TRBD2 on 5 matching bases. The CDR3 loop spans 14 amino acids. The V gene lost 8 bases and the J gene lost 0 bases, with 10 bases spanning the gap. The CDR3 reads CASRSEANTGELFF. The CDR3 DNA follows: TGTGCCAGCCGGTCGGAGGCGAACACCGGGGAGCTGTTTTTT.

At least ten counts were recorded for this clonotype. This rearrangement joins TRBV10-3 to TRBJ2-5, with D possibly matching TRBD2 (5 bases). CDR3 size: 14 residues. CDR1 is ENHRY, CDR2 SYGVKD, per germline. Trimming pared 0 bases from V and 5 bases from J, leaving 10 bases between. The CDR3 coding sequence is TGTGCCATCAGTGAGTCGCCCCGAGGGGAGACCCAGTACTTC. Residues: CAISESPRGETQYF.

This clonotype was observed a handful of times. The chain employs TRBV12-3 or TRBV12-4 and TRBJ2-1; TRBD1 might be the D (6 bases). The CDR3 loop spans 15 amino acids. The germline V and J ends were trimmed by 7 bases and 10 bases, with 23 bases remaining between them. CDR3 nucleotides: TGTGCCAGCACTTCGTACCAGTACAGGGTTGGAGAGCAGTTCTTC. Its translation is CASTSYQYRVGEQFF.

The sample holds many counts of this clonotype. This sequence joins TRBV7-9 and TRBJ2-7; TRBD1 is a possible D gene (5 bases). Trimming took 7 bases from V and 0 from J, leaving 13 bases between them. This CDR3 is built from 14 residues. Germline CDR1 is SEHNR and CDR2 is FQNEAQ (reference sequence). In DNA, the CDR3 is TGTGCCAGCACCGTCTCCAGGGACTCCTACGAGCAGTACTTC. Amino acids: CASTVSRDSYEQYF.

This clonotype was counted at least ten times. The gene calls are TRBV12-3 or TRBV12-4 and TRBJ2-5; 10 bases line up with TRBD2. The V segment lost 4 bases and the J segment 0 bases; nucleotides outside the gene matches: 11. There are 18 residues in the CDR3. CDR3 amino acids: CASSSSSGGPRNQETQYF. The CDR3 nucleotides are TGTGCCAGCAGTTCGTCTAGCGGGGGACCTAGAAACCAAGAGACCCAGTACTTC.

This clonotype was observed a handful of times. The chain is built from TRBV6-1 and TRBJ2-7, with TRBD1 as a possible D gene (6 bases). This CDR3 spans 14 amino acids. Germline values: CDR1 MNHNS, CDR2 SASEGT. Trimming pared 7 bases from V and 8 bases from J, leaving 21 bases between. CDR3 sequence: CASTQRQERQQQYF. The CDR3 region has the DNA TGTGCCAGCACCCAAAGACAGGAGCGTCAGCAGCAGTACTTC.

The chain has TRBV29-1 and TRBJ1-1; D possibly corresponds to TRBD1 (5 bases). Germline loops: CDR1 SQVTM, CDR2 ANQGSEA. V shed 8 bases and J shed 1 base, with 11 bases lying between them. CDR3 length: 12 amino acids. The CDR3 sequence: CSSGLPNTEAFF. The CDR3 region has the DNA TGCAGCTCGGGACTCCCGAACACTGAAGCTTTCTTT.

This clonotype has a handful of counts. The gene calls are TRBV25-1 and TRBJ2-2, with a weak D call TRBD1 (6 bases). V was trimmed by 3 bases and J by 0 bases, leaving 8 bases between them. Germline CDR1 reads MGHDK; CDR2 reads SYGVNS. The length of the CDR3 is 15 residues. The chain's CDR3 is CASSDYRANTGELFF. Written as DNA, the CDR3 is TGTGCCAGCAGTGATTACAGGGCGAACACCGGGGAGCTGTTTTTT.

The chain is built from TRBV20-1 and TRBJ2-5, with 7 bases identical to TRBD1. Germline CDR1 and CDR2: DFQATT and SNEGSKA (reference sequence). CDR3 size: 14 residues. Trimming cost V 0 bases and J 2 bases; bases outside gene matches: 3. The CDR3 sequence: CSAREGQHQETQYF. CDR3 nucleotide sequence: TGCAGTGCTAGAGAGGGACAGCATCAAGAGACCCAGTACTTC.

With respect to this clonotype: This may stem from a read error, because a much larger clone lies one nucleotide away. The genes are TRBV12-3 or TRBV12-4 and TRBJ2-2; no definite D call. This CDR3 comprises 11 residues. The CDR3 DNA follows: TGTGCCAGCGGCGACACCTGGGAGCTGTTTTTT. This encodes CASGDTWELFF.

This clonotype was counted between two and nine times. The chain joins TRBV6-5 to TRBJ1-2, with 8 bases that match TRBD1. The germline CDR1 and CDR2 sequences are MNHEY and SVGAGI. With 0 bases clipped from V and 5 bases from J, the junction kept 5 bases outside the gene matches. The CDR3 sequence is 15 residues long. DNA for the CDR3: TGTGCCAGCAGTTACTCGCAGGGGGCACAGTATGGCTACACCTTC. Its translation: CASSYSQGAQYGYTF.

This clonotype was detected a few times. The chain carries TRBV4-2 and TRBJ1-5, with 10 bases matching TRBD1. The ends lost 1 base at V and 6 bases at J; junction bases unmatched: 9. Germline CDR1 and CDR2: LGHNA and YNFKEQ. CDR3 length equals 17 residues. For the CDR3, the DNA is TGTGCCAGCAGCCAAGGTTACGGGACAGGGGAGACTCAGCCCCAGCATTTT. It codes for CASSQGYGTGETQPQHF.

This clonotype showed up just a few times. Written as DNA, the CDR3 is TGTGCCAGCAGCTTCGGGGTAGGTCGGAGCATCAATCAGCCCCAGCATTTT. Encoded protein: CASSFGVGRSINQPQHF. V gene TRBV7-9 combines with J gene TRBJ1-5; D is uncertain. V lost 3 bases, J lost 3 bases, and 18 bases lay in between. CDR1 and CDR2 (germline): SEHNR, FQNEAQ (reference sequence). The CDR3 is made up of 17 amino acids.

This clonotype has at least ten counts. The chain links TRBV20-1 to TRBJ2-7, with D perhaps TRBD1 (6 bases). Trimming took 5 bases from V and 1 from J, leaving 12 bases between them. From germline, CDR1 is DFQATT and CDR2 SNEGSKA (reference sequence). This CDR3 has 13 residues. The CDR3 DNA sequence: TGCAGTGCTGATCGGGACACGTCCTACGAGCAGTACTTC. The encoded protein is CSADRDTSYEQYF.

In its sample, this clonotype was seen a few times. J is TRBJ2-4 and V is TRBV2; D remains ambiguous. The CDR3 has 16 residues. The V gene's germline CDR1 is SNHLY and CDR2 FYNNEI. Trimming took 0 bases from V and 0 from J, leaving 9 bases between them. CDR3 amino acids: CASSEAMGLAKNIQYF. DNA for the CDR3: TGTGCCAGCAGTGAAGCTATGGGATTAGCCAAAAACATTCAGTACTTC.

The chain employs TRBV29-1 and TRBJ2-5; the match to TRBD1 covers 8 bases. V shed 1 base and J 6 bases; nucleotides not matched to a gene: 10. The germline V gene has CDR1 SQVTM and CDR2 ANQGSEA. The CDR3 has 15 amino acids. CDR3 nucleotides: TGCAGCGTTGAAGTGGTAGGGACAGGCTTCAAGACCCAGTACTTC. This sequence encodes CSVEVVGTGFKTQYF.

J is TRBJ1-4 and V is TRBV5-8; TRBD1 is a possible D gene (5 bases). This CDR3 is built from 14 residues. V dropped 1 base and J dropped 7 bases, with 11 bases sitting between them. Germline assignment: CDR1 SGHTS and CDR2 YDEGEE. The CDR3 protein is CASSLPGGGEKLFF. CDR3 in DNA: TGTGCCAGCAGCTTGCCGGGTGGGGGTGAAAAACTGTTTTTT.

This clonotype was found many times. The chain joins TRBV7-8 to TRBJ2-7, with D tentatively TRBD1 (6 bases). Trimming pared 5 bases from V and 9 bases from J, leaving 20 bases between. CDR3 length: 14 residues. The germline V gene encodes CDR1 SGHVS and CDR2 FQNEAQ. CDR3: CASSQRTELGRQYF. The CDR3 bases are TGTGCCAGCAGCCAGAGGACAGAGCTTGGGAGGCAGTACTTC.

The chain employs TRBV28 and TRBJ2-7; 9 bases fit TRBD2. The CDR3 totals 12 residues. Germline V lookup: CDR1 MDHEN, CDR2 SYDVKM. V gave up 7 bases and J gave up 3 bases; unmatched junction bases: 1. CDR3 protein: CASKAGGYEQYF. The CDR3 bases are TGTGCCAGCAAAGCGGGAGGCTACGAGCAGTACTTC.

The chain has TRBV7-2 and TRBJ1-2; no definite D call. This CDR3 comprises 16 residues. Germline-derived CDR1 and CDR2 are SGHTA and FQGNSA. Trimming removed 6 bases at V and 4 bases at J, with 21 bases between. The CDR3 coding sequence is TGTGCCAGCAGTCTAAAGGCCCAAATTCCTATCTATGGCTACACCTTC. Protein: CASSLKAQIPIYGYTF.

This clonotype appeared many times. This chain links TRBV9 with TRBJ2-3; TRBD2 matches 13 bases. The germline V gene encodes CDR1 SGDLS and CDR2 YYNGEE. This CDR3 is built from 17 residues. V shed 4 bases, J shed 1 base, and the junction held 6 bases outside the gene matches. CDR3 in DNA: TGTGCCAGCAGCTTTTCAACTAGCGGGAGGGGCACAGATACGCAGTATTTT. Translating it yields CASSFSTSGRGTDTQYF.

The chain uses TRBV27 and TRBJ2-7, with D unresolved. V shed 2 bases and J shed 0 bases, with 8 bases lying between them. Per germline, CDR1 MNHEY and CDR2 SMNVEV (reference sequence). The CDR3 runs to 14 residues. Written as DNA, the CDR3 is TGTGCCAGCAGTTTAATGGAGAGCTCCTACGAGCAGTACTTC. This sequence encodes CASSLMESSYEQYF.

V and J are TRBV14 and TRBJ2-6, with D perhaps matching TRBD1 (5 bases). V shed 9 bases and J shed 3 bases, with 18 bases lying between them. CDR1 is SGHDN, CDR2 FVKESK, per germline. The CDR3 runs to 16 residues. The CDR3 reads CASFYRTQVGANVLTF. In DNA form, the CDR3 reads TGTGCCAGTTTCTACAGGACCCAGGTTGGGGCCAACGTCCTGACTTTC.

This clonotype occurred a few times. The rearrangement links TRBV12-3 or TRBV12-4 to TRBJ1-3, with a tentative D call TRBD1 (6 bases). V was shortened by 6 bases and J by 2 bases, with 11 bases between the two germline ends. The CDR3 runs 14 residues. This chain's CDR3 is CASSIGQPGNTIYF. DNA of the CDR3: TGTGCCAGCAGCATTGGACAGCCTGGAAACACCATATATTTT.

This clonotype was seen only a few times. V gene TRBV20-1 combines with J gene TRBJ2-7, with 8 bases lining up with TRBD1. Trimming cost V 4 bases and J 2 bases; bases outside gene matches: 7. Per germline, CDR1 DFQATT and CDR2 SNEGSKA (reference sequence). The CDR3 covers 14 residues. This CDR3 reads CSATNHRGAYEQYF. DNA of the CDR3: TGCAGTGCTACCAACCACAGGGGGGCCTACGAGCAGTACTTC.

This clonotype was seen a handful of times. The chain uses TRBV7-9 and TRBJ2-3; D is possibly TRBD2 (5 bases). The CDR3 is made up of 17 amino acids. Trimming cost V 0 bases and J 1 base, with 14 bases left between them. Germline lookup yields CDR1 SEHNR and CDR2 FQNEAQ (reference sequence). The CDR3 here is CASSLAQLGGGTDTQYF. The CDR3 DNA is TGTGCCAGCAGCTTAGCCCAACTAGGAGGCGGCACAGATACGCAGTATTTT.

The chain has TRBV6-1 and TRBJ2-7, with a weak D call TRBD1 (5 bases). The germline V gene has CDR1 MNHNS and CDR2 SASEGT. With 8 bases removed from V and 0 bases from J, the gap between germline ends came to 14 bases. The CDR3 length is 14 residues. Written as DNA, the CDR3 is TGTGCCAGCCGGTCTAGGGGCGGCTCCTACGAGCAGTACTTC. This sequence encodes CASRSRGGSYEQYF.

This clonotype was recorded at least ten times. The genes are TRBV7-9 and TRBJ1-2; D is undetermined. Germline V lookup: CDR1 SEHNR, CDR2 FQNEAQ (reference sequence). This CDR3 spans 11 amino acids. Trimming pared 8 bases from V and 7 bases from J, leaving 11 bases between. The CDR3 is CASGSSGGYTF. CDR3 bases: TGTGCCAGCGGCTCGAGCGGTGGCTACACCTTC.

This clonotype was found many times. The chain is built from TRBV29-1 and TRBJ2-3; maybe TRBD2 (6 bases). This CDR3 has 12 residues. Trimming cost V 4 bases and J 5 bases, with 10 bases left between them. Germline CDR1 is SQVTM and CDR2 is ANQGSEA. The CDR3 region is CSVASGGDTQYF. The CDR3 DNA reads as TGCAGCGTTGCCTCCGGGGGAGATACGCAGTATTTT.